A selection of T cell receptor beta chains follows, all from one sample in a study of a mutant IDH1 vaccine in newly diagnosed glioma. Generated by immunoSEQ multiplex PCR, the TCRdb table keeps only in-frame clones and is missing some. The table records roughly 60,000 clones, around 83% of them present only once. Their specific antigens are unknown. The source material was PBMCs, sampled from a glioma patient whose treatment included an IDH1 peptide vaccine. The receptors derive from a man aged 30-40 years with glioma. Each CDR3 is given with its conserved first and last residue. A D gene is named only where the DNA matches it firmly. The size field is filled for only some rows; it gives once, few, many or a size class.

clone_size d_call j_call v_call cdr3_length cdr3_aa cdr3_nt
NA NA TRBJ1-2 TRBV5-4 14 CASSPNTPGYGYTF TGTGCCAGCAGCCCAAACACGCCCGGCTATGGCTACACCTTC
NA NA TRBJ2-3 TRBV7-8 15 CASSSRAGRGDTQYF TGTGCCAGCAGCAGTCGAGCGGGTCGAGGGGATACGCAGTATTTT
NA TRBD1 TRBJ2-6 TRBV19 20 CASSSSFRDRGPRGANVLTF TGTGCCAGTAGTTCCTCCTTCCGGGACAGGGGGCCGAGAGGGGCCAACGTCCTGACTTTC
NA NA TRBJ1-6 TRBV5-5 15 CASSLGRGNNSPLHF TGTGCCAGCAGCTTAGGTAGGGGAAATAATTCACCCCTCCACTTT
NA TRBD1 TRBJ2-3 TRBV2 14 CASKLDRGTDTQYF TGTGCCAGCAAATTGGACAGGGGCACAGATACGCAGTATTTT
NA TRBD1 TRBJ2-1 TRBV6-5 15 CASSYHYQGVGEQFF TGTGCCAGCAGTTACCATTATCAGGGGGTGGGTGAGCAGTTCTTC
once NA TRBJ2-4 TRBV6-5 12 CASSALGNIQYF TGTGCCAGCAGTGCCCTGGGGAACATTCAGTACTTC
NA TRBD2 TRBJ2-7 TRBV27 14 CASSSSGAIYEQYF TGTGCCAGCAGTTCTAGCGGGGCCATTTACGAGCAGTACTTC
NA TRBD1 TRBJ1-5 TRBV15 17 CATSRERQGYSNQPQHF TGTGCCACCAGCAGAGAACGACAGGGATATAGCAATCAGCCCCAGCATTTT
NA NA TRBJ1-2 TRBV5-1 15 CASSTWTGGNYGYTF TGCGCCAGCAGCACTTGGACGGGGGGTAACTATGGCTACACCTTC
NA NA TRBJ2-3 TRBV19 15 CASSTGTSSTDTQYF TGTGCCAGTAGTACCGGGACAAGCAGCACAGATACGCAGTATTTT
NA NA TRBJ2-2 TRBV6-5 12 CASRGARWELFF TGTGCCAGCAGGGGGGCTCGATGGGAGCTGTTTTTT
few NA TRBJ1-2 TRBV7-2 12 CAGYDANYGYTF TGTGCCGGGTATGACGCTAACTATGGCTACACCTTC
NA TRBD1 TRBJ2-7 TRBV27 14 CASRLDRVSPEQYF TGTGCCAGCAGGTTGGACAGGGTGAGTCCCGAGCAGTACTTC
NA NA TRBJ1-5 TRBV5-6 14 CASSRGAVNQPQHF TGTGCCAGCAGCCGGGGGGCGGTGAATCAGCCCCAGCATTTT
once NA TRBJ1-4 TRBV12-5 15 CASGLGLTPDGKLFF TGTGCTAGTGGTTTGGGACTGACCCCGGACGGAAAACTGTTTTTT
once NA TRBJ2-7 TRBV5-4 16 CASSLSETASSYEQYF TGTGCCAGCAGCTTGTCGGAGACAGCCAGCTCCTACGAGCAGTACTTC
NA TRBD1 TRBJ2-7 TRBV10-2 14 CASSGRTGESEQYF TGCGCCAGCAGTGGTCGGACAGGGGAATCCGAGCAGTACTTC
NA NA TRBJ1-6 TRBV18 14 CASSLDSYNSPLHF TGTGCCAGCTCCCTGGACAGCTATAATTCACCCCTCCACTTT
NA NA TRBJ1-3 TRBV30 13 CAWSANSGNTIYF TGTGCCTGGAGTGCCAACTCTGGAAACACCATATATTTT
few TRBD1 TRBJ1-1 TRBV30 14 CAWSGWDRVSEAFF TGTGCCTGGAGTGGATGGGACAGGGTTTCTGAAGCTTTCTTT
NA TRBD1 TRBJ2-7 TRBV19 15 CASSIRDRASYEQYF TGTGCCAGTAGTATCCGGGACAGGGCGTCCTACGAGCAGTACTTC
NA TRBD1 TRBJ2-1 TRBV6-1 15 CASNPTTGRRDEQFF TGTGCCAGCAATCCAACGACAGGGCGTAGGGATGAGCAGTTCTTC
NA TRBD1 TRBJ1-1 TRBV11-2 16 CASSGYRGMEATEAFF TGTGCCAGCAGCGGATACAGGGGGATGGAGGCGACTGAAGCTTTCTTT
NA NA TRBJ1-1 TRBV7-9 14 CASSSTAAGAEAFF TGTGCCAGCAGTTCCACGGCCGCGGGGGCTGAAGCTTTCTTT
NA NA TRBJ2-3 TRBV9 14 CASSVAHLADTQYF TGTGCCAGCAGCGTAGCCCACCTAGCGGATACGCAGTATTTT